Presented here are 29 T cell receptor beta chains from one specimen sequenced in a study of cytotoxic CD8 clonotypes in ibrutinib-treated CLL. The method was immunoSEQ multiplex PCR; TCRdb's version includes in-frame clones alone and lacks a portion of them. The sample shows around 310,000 clones, approximately 80% of them seen only once. The sequencing here drew on PBMCs, taken before ibrutinib treatment. The origin of the receptors is a human donor with chronic lymphocytic leukemia.

This clone has only a few counts. CDR3 sequence: CASSPRWGPTEAFF. The CDR3 coding sequence is TGTGCCAGCTCACCACGCTGGGGACCCACTGAAGCTTTCTTT. The genes are TRBV18 and TRBJ1-1, with D possibly TRBD1 on 5 matching bases. V lost 1 base and J lost 4, with 10 bases in between. CDR3 length: 14 residues. Per the germline V gene, CDR1 is KGHSH and CDR2 is LQKENI.

This rearrangement joins TRBV6-5 to TRBJ2-7, with TRBD2 as a possible D gene (6 bases). The germline gives CDR1 MNHEY, CDR2 SVGAGI. This CDR3 has 16 residues. V lost 0 bases and J lost 1, with 13 bases in between. CDR3 in amino acids: CASSYSVRGGSYEQYF. The CDR3 DNA follows: TGTGCCAGCAGTTACTCCGTGCGGGGCGGGTCCTACGAGCAGTACTTC.

V usage is TRBV6-6 and J usage is TRBJ1-1; 8 bases are shared with TRBD1. The CDR3 runs to 13 residues. J gave up 7 bases and V 6 bases, and 7 bases lay outside the gene matches. Germline CDR1 MNHNY, CDR2 SVGAGI (reference sequence). Here the CDR3 reads CASRIDRGGEAFF. CDR3 sequence (DNA): TGTGCCAGCAGAATTGACAGGGGTGGTGAAGCTTTCTTT.

This clone was seen only once. The V gene is TRBV6-5, the J gene TRBJ2-3; 11 positions agree with TRBD2. With V trimmed by 0 bases and J by 6 bases, 5 bases remained unmatched. Germline-derived CDR1 and CDR2 are MNHEY and SVGAGI. The CDR3 spans 16 residues. This CDR3 reads CASSYSELAGADTQYF. CDR3 DNA sequence: TGTGCCAGCAGTTACTCCGAACTAGCGGGAGCTGATACGCAGTATTTT.

The rearrangement uses TRBV5-4 and TRBJ2-3; 7 bases are a match to TRBD1. Germline V gives CDR1 SGHNT, CDR2 YYREEE (reference sequence). The CDR3 extends over 16 amino acids. The V and J ends lost 4 bases and 3 bases, in that order; junction bases with no gene match: 11. The CDR3 loop reads CASSPPFQGVTDTQYF. The CDR3 nucleotides read TGTGCCAGCAGCCCCCCATTTCAGGGGGTGACAGATACGCAGTATTTT.

This clone was detected once. V is TRBV4-3 and J is TRBJ2-1; 9 bases are shared with TRBD2. CDR1 LGHNA and CDR2 YSLEER come from the germline V gene. The CDR3 covers 16 residues. Unmatched junction bases numbered 5, after V lost 3 bases and J lost 2 bases. CDR3 sequence: CASSHISGSPYNEQFF. CDR3 coding DNA: TGCGCCAGCAGCCACATTAGCGGGAGCCCCTACAATGAGCAGTTCTTC.

The V and J genes are TRBV28 and TRBJ2-7; D perhaps matches TRBD1 (5 bases). CDR3 length: 13 amino acids. CDR1 is MDHEN, CDR2 SYDVKM, per germline. The V gene lost 3 bases and the J gene lost 4 bases, with 10 bases spanning the gap. The CDR3 reads CASSFSQVYEQYF. Written as DNA, the CDR3 is TGTGCCAGCAGTTTTTCACAGGTATACGAGCAGTACTTC.

V gene TRBV30 combines with J gene TRBJ1-5; no clear D gene. Germline loops: CDR1 GTSNPN, CDR2 SVGIG (reference sequence). The CDR3 is 13 residues long. V was pared by 2 bases and J by 6 bases, with 11 bases between. The CDR3 is CAWSRSQTQPQHF. In nucleotides, the CDR3 is TGTGCCTGGAGTAGGTCCCAAACTCAGCCCCAGCATTTT.

This clone appeared a single time. This CDR3 is also generated by other DNA sequences in the sample. This sequence joins TRBV27 and TRBJ2-1; D is unclear. Germline V gene lookup returns CDR1 MNHEY and CDR2 SMNVEV (reference sequence). Trimming removed 2 bases from V and 4 bases from J, with 6 bases in between. CDR3 length: 13 residues. For the CDR3, the DNA is TGTGCCAGCAGTTTAGGGGTATACAATGAGCAGTTCTTC. This codes for CASSLGVYNEQFF.

This clone was picked up a small number of times. This sequence joins TRBV30 and TRBJ1-3, with no clear D. Trimming stripped 8 bases from V and 4 bases from J, with 18 bases between. Germline CDR1 and CDR2: GTSNPN and SVGIG (reference sequence). The CDR3 is 14 residues long. This CDR3 reads CAGLSRAGGNTIYF. CDR3 coding DNA: TGTGCCGGACTTTCTCGGGCAGGAGGAAACACCATATATTTT.

A few counts support this clone. The chain links TRBV19 to TRBJ1-5; D not resolved. The germline gives CDR1 LNHDA, CDR2 SQIVND (reference sequence). The length of the CDR3 is 12 residues. Trimming removed 3 bases from V and 4 bases from J, with 4 bases in between. Here the CDR3 DNA reads TGTGCCAGTAGTATCAGTAATCAGCCCCAGCATTTT. Amino acid sequence: CASSISNQPQHF.

In this sample, this clone turned up once. This chain uses TRBV27 with TRBJ2-7; 11 bases agree with TRBD1. After removal of 6 bases from V and 5 bases from J, the junction contained 9 bases not matched to a gene. CDR3 length equals 15 residues. Germline assignment: CDR1 MNHEY and CDR2 SMNVEV (reference sequence). CDR3 DNA: TGTGCCAGCAGCTGGGCCGGGACAGGGGGACACGAGCAGTACTTC. Its protein is CASSWAGTGGHEQYF.

The chain uses TRBV20-1 and TRBJ2-7; no clear D gene. The CDR3 loop spans 11 amino acids. Germline V lookup: CDR1 DFQATT, CDR2 SNEGSKA (reference sequence). Trimming left V 0 bases short and J 5 bases short, with 5 bases between. Here the CDR3 reads CSARDRHEQYF. The CDR3 DNA reads TGCAGTGCTAGAGATCGACACGAGCAGTACTTC.

Remarks on this clone: This sample also contains other DNA sequences that code for the same CDR3. The chain uses TRBV18 and TRBJ2-3; 11 bases map to TRBD2. This CDR3 is built from 14 residues. CDR1 and CDR2 from the germline V gene are KGHSH and LQKENI. Trimming cost V 4 bases and J 3 bases; bases outside gene matches: 0. CDR3: CASSRTSGTDTQYF. In DNA form, the CDR3 reads TGTGCCAGCTCACGGACTAGCGGGACAGATACGCAGTATTTT.

The V gene is TRBV15, the J gene TRBJ2-7, with 9 bases aligning to TRBD1. The ends lost 3 bases at V and 2 bases at J; junction bases unmatched: 2. The length of the CDR3 is 14 residues. Per germline, CDR1 LNHNV and CDR2 YYDKDF (reference sequence). The CDR3 is CATSSRQGAYEQYF. CDR3 DNA: TGTGCCACCAGCAGTAGACAGGGGGCCTACGAGCAGTACTTC.

The chain employs TRBV5-1 and TRBJ2-1; 7 bases are shared with TRBD2. Germline assignment: CDR1 SGHRS and CDR2 YFSETQ. V shed 4 bases and J 1 base; nucleotides not matched to a gene: 11. The CDR3 spans 17 residues. The CDR3 nucleotides read TGCGCCAGCAGCCAACAACCGGGACTATCATCCTACAATGAGCAGTTCTTC. Translating it yields CASSQQPGLSSYNEQFF.

This clone was seen a single time. The V call is TRBV5-8, the J call TRBJ2-7; possible D gene TRBD2, 6 bases. There are 13 residues in the CDR3. Germline V gene data show CDR1 as SGHTS and CDR2 as YDEGEE. Deletions cut 3 bases from V and 7 bases from J, with 14 bases between. The CDR3 nucleotides read TGTGCCAGCAGCTGGAGGGGACCCTTAGAGCAGTACTTC. Translation gives CASSWRGPLEQYF.

This clone was seen more than once but under ten times. The rearrangement joins TRBV10-2 to TRBJ2-5, with unresolved D. This CDR3 region has 11 residues. V dropped 3 bases and J dropped 5 bases, with 4 bases sitting between them. Germline CDR1 WSHSY, CDR2 SAAADI. In DNA, the CDR3 is TGCGCCAGCAGTGAAAGGGAGACCCAGTACTTC. This sequence encodes CASSERETQYF.

The chain joins TRBV5-1 to TRBJ2-7; 7 bases map to TRBD2. Trimming took 1 base from V and 0 from J; bases not matched to a gene: 10. Looked up from germline, CDR1 is SGHRS and CDR2 is YFSETQ. This CDR3 is 17 amino acids long. In DNA form, the CDR3 reads TGCGCCAGCAGCTTGTATATAGCGGGTACGAGCTCCTACGAGCAGTACTTC. As protein: CASSLYIAGTSSYEQYF.

The chain employs TRBV7-2 and TRBJ2-5; 11 nucleotides agree with TRBD2. V was pared by 3 bases and J by 5 bases, with 5 bases of the junction left unmatched. This CDR3 spans 15 amino acids. Germline loops: CDR1 SGHTA, CDR2 FQGNSA. The chain's CDR3 is CASSFRGLAAETQYF. CDR3 nucleotide sequence: TGTGCCAGCAGCTTCCGGGGACTAGCGGCCGAGACCCAGTACTTC.

The chain links TRBV7-6 to TRBJ2-7; 7 bases are a match to TRBD2. The junction had 21 bases not matched to a gene; V was cut back by 4 bases and J by 3 bases. The CDR3 is 19 residues long. Germline CDR1 SGHVS, CDR2 FNYEAQ. The CDR3 region has the DNA TGTGCCAGCAGCTCACACGACACTACGCAACGCGGGAGTATCTACGAGCAGTACTTC. This codes for CASSSHDTTQRGSIYEQYF.

This sequence joins TRBV28 and TRBJ1-3; 9 nucleotides line up with TRBD1. This CDR3 comprises 16 residues. Trimming took 5 bases from V and 5 from J; bases not matched to a gene: 10. Per germline, CDR1 MDHEN and CDR2 SYDVKM. DNA for the CDR3: TGTGCCAGCAGTCCAGAGAGAGGGACAGGGAGAAACACCATATATTTT. Translating gives CASSPERGTGRNTIYF.

The CDR3 coding sequence is TGCGCCAGCAGCTTGTTTGGGGAAAAACTGTTTTTT. This codes for CASSLFGEKLFF. The chain couples TRBV5-1 to TRBJ1-4; D unclear. Germline loops: CDR1 SGHRS, CDR2 YFSETQ. This CDR3 comprises 12 residues. Trimming removed 1 base from V and 8 bases from J, with 6 bases in between.

This sequence joins TRBV28 and TRBJ1-1, with 12 bases matching TRBD1. The germline V gene has CDR1 MDHEN and CDR2 SYDVKM. The CDR3 runs 18 residues. The V gene end was trimmed by 7 bases and the J gene end by 5 bases; junction bases not matched to a gene: 17. This chain's CDR3 is CASTLYRGTGGMSTEAFF. CDR3 bases: TGTGCCAGCACCCTATACCGCGGGACAGGGGGCATGAGTACTGAAGCTTTCTTT. Using reference TRBV28 and TRBJ1-1 for the parts outside the CDR3, the full variable domain is DVKVTQSSRYLVKRTGEKVFLECVQDMDHENMFWYRQDPGLGLRLIYFSYDVKMKEKGDIPEGYSVSREKKERFSLILESASTNQTSMYLCASTLYRGTGGMSTEAFFGQGTRLTVV.

The chain joins TRBV30 to TRBJ2-3; 11 bases agree with TRBD2. The CDR3 contains 14 residues. Germline CDR1 is GTSNPN and CDR2 is SVGIG (reference sequence). The V gene end was trimmed by 5 bases and the J gene end by 6 bases; junction bases not matched to a gene: 7. CDR3 sequence: CAWLLAGVQDTQYF. The CDR3 DNA reads as TGTGCCTGGTTACTAGCGGGAGTGCAGGATACGCAGTATTTT. The complete variable domain, with remaining parts taken from reference TRBV30 and TRBJ2-3, reads SQTIHQWPATLVQPVGSPLSLECTVEGTSNPNLYWYRQAAGRGLQLLFYSVGIGQISSEVPQNLSASRPQDRQFILSSKKLLLSDSGFYLCAWLLAGVQDTQYFGPGTRLTVL.

This chain uses TRBV4-3 with TRBJ1-3; no clear D. In germline, CDR1 is LGHNA, CDR2 YSLEER. This CDR3 has 15 residues. The germline V and J ends were trimmed by 0 bases and 4 bases, with 10 bases remaining between them. The CDR3 loop reads CASSQDMAAGNTIYF. The CDR3 DNA is TGCGCCAGCAGCCAAGATATGGCAGCCGGAAACACCATATATTTT.

This chain connects TRBV11-3 to TRBJ2-1; D not resolved. Between the trimmed V and J ends, which lost 5 bases and 2 bases, there was a span of 7 bases. In germline, CDR1 is SGHNT, CDR2 YENEEA. The CDR3 sequence is 13 residues long. This CDR3 is CASSPAAYNEQFF. For the CDR3, the DNA is TGTGCCAGCAGCCCAGCCGCCTACAATGAGCAGTTCTTC.

The V and J genes are TRBV29-1 and TRBJ1-5; D remains ambiguous. This CDR3 is 12 amino acids long. CDR1 is SQVTM and CDR2 is ANQGSEA in the germline V gene. V lost 1 base to trimming and J lost 9 bases, with 10 bases between them. CDR3 loop: CSVEADGGPQHF. The CDR3 DNA is TGCAGCGTTGAAGCAGACGGAGGGCCCCAGCATTTT.

V and J are TRBV28 and TRBJ2-7, with 11 bases aligning to TRBD2. The CDR3 has 20 amino acids. CDR1 is MDHEN, CDR2 SYDVKM, per germline. V shed 8 bases and J 5 bases; nucleotides not matched to a gene: 26. The CDR3 nucleotides read TGTGCCAGCCAGGGCACCAGGGGTTTTAGCGGGAGGGCCGCGGCCCACGAGCAGTACTTC. Translating it yields CASQGTRGFSGRAAAHEQYF.